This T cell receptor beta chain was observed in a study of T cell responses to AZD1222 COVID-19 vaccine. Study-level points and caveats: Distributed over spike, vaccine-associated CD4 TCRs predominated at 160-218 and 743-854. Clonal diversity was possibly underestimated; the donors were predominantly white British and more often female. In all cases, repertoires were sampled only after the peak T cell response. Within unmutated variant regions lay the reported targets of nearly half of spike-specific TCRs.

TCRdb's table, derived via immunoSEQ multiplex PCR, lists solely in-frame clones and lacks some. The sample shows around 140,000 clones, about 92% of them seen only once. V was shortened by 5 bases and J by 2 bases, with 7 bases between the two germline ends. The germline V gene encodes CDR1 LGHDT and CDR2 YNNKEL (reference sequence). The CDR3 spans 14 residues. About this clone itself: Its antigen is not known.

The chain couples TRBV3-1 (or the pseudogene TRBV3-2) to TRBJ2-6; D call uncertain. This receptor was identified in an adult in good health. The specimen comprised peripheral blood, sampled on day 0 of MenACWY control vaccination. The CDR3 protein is CASSTYTGANVLTF. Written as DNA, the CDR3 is TGTGCCAGCAGCACTTATACTGGGGCCAACGTCCTGACTTTC.